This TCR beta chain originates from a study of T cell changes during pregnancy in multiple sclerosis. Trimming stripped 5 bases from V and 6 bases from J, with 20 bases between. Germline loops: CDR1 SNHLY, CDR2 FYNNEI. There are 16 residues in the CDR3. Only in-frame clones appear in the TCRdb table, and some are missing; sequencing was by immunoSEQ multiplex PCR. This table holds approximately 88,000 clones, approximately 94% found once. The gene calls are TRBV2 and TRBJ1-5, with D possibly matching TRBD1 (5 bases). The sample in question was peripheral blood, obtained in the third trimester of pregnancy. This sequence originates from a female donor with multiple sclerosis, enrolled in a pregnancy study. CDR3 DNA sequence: TGTGCCAGCAGTACGGCGGGGCGGGGCCTAGCTCAGCCCCAGCATTTT. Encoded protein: CASSTAGRGLAQPQHF.